This entry lists 26 T cell receptor beta chains sequenced from one sample in a study of blood T cell repertoires in COVID-19. Assay: immunoSEQ multiplex PCR; the TCRdb copy retains only in-frame clones and omits some. The table includes 200,000 to 300,000 clones, 88% detected once. Specimen: peripheral blood. Source of these receptors: a human donor in a cohort sampled during active COVID-19.

V and J are TRBV3-1 (or the pseudogene TRBV3-2) and TRBJ2-3, with 7 positions matching TRBD2. The CDR3 is made up of 15 amino acids. Losses at the gene ends were 2 bases for V and 1 base for J; bases not matched to a gene: 3. Per the germline V gene, CDR1 is LGHDT and CDR2 is YNNKEL (reference sequence). The CDR3: CASSQWLAGTDTQYF. CDR3 bases: TGTGCCAGCAGCCAATGGCTAGCGGGCACAGATACGCAGTATTTT.

The V call is TRBV20-1, the J call TRBJ2-7; TRBD1 matches at 8 bases. The germline gives CDR1 DFQATT, CDR2 SNEGSKA (reference sequence). V trimming: 3 bases; J trimming: 3 bases; junction bases outside the gene matches: 10. There are 15 residues in the CDR3. The CDR3 reads CSASAPGQANYEQYF. The CDR3 region has the DNA TGCAGTGCTAGTGCCCCGGGACAGGCGAACTACGAGCAGTACTTC.

This clone was counted many times. The chain couples TRBV4-3 to TRBJ2-3; 7 nucleotides line up with TRBD2. The CDR3 consists of 16 residues. Germline V lookup: CDR1 LGHNA, CDR2 YSLEER. V lost 3 bases to trimming and J lost 0 bases; unmatched junction nucleotides: 6. The CDR3 DNA is TGCGCCAGCAGCCAGGGGGGGAGCGGGAGCACAGATACGCAGTATTTT. It specifies CASSQGGSGSTDTQYF.

Concerning this clone itself: At the DNA level, this CDR3 is encoded by other sequences in the same sample as well. V is TRBV19 and J is TRBJ2-7; 10 nucleotides agree with TRBD1. The CDR3 has 14 residues. J gave up 4 bases and V 3 bases, and 3 bases lay outside the gene matches. Looked up from germline, CDR1 is LNHDA and CDR2 is SQIVND (reference sequence). CDR3 residues: CASSMGQGSYEQYF. The CDR3 region has the DNA TGTGCCAGTAGTATGGGACAGGGGTCGTACGAGCAGTACTTC. The variable domain in full, with the rest retrieved from reference TRBV19 and TRBJ2-7, is DGGITQSPKYLFRKEGQNVTLSCEQNLNHDAMYWYRQDPGQGLRLIYYSQIVNDFQKGDIAEGYSVSREKKESFPLTVTSAQKNPTAFYLCASSMGQGSYEQYFGPGTRLTVT.

The chain couples TRBV30 to TRBJ1-2; D is undetermined. The length of the CDR3 is 11 residues. Germline loops: CDR1 GTSNPN, CDR2 SVGIG (reference sequence). V gave up 2 bases and J gave up 6 bases, with 7 bases separating them. The CDR3 reads CAWSWRDGYTF. As DNA, the CDR3 is TGTGCCTGGAGTTGGCGGGATGGCTACACCTTC.

The chain uses TRBV21-1 and TRBJ2-2; TRBD2 reflects the table's D call only, with no check against the DNA. TRBV21-1 is a pseudogene segment. The CDR3 contains 15 residues. The CDR3 region has the DNA TGTGCCAGCAGCAATAGGAGGGGTAGGAACGGGGAGCTGTTTTTT. This encodes CASSNRRGRNGELFF.

The V call is TRBV29-1, the J call TRBJ1-4; 8 bases match TRBD1. The J segment lost 3 bases and the V segment lost 7 bases, leaving 10 bases of the junction unmatched. Germline V CDR1 and CDR2: SQVTM, ANQGSEA. The CDR3 is 15 residues long. The CDR3 DNA follows: TGCAGCGCTCTAAAGACAGGGGCGCCTAATGAAAAACTGTTTTTT. It translates to CSALKTGAPNEKLFF.

The chain is built from TRBV6-1 and TRBJ1-6; D gene ambiguous. The CDR3 has 16 residues. CDR1 and CDR2 (germline): MNHNS, SASEGT. The V end was cut by 2 bases, the J end by 3 bases, with 11 bases between. CDR3 in DNA: TGTGCCAGCAGTGAACAGGCAGGTGGCTATAATTCACCCCTCCACTTT. This encodes CASSEQAGGYNSPLHF.

This chain joins TRBV7-2 and TRBJ1-2; a weak D match, TRBD1 (5 bases). This CDR3 has 17 residues. The germline V and J ends were trimmed by 5 bases and 4 bases, with 23 bases remaining between them. Germline V CDR1 and CDR2: SGHTA, FQGNSA. The CDR3 DNA is TGTGCCAGCAGCCAACACCTAGGGGAGGCCATTTTCTATGGCTACACCTTC. Protein: CASSQHLGEAIFYGYTF.

V is TRBV18 and J is TRBJ2-6, with D perhaps TRBD1 (6 bases). This CDR3 contains 17 residues. Trimming stripped 2 bases from V and 0 bases from J, with 11 bases between. Germline V gene lookup returns CDR1 KGHSH and CDR2 LQKENI. In DNA form, the CDR3 reads TGTGCCAGCTCACCAGAGACAGGTTCCTCTGGGGCCAACGTCCTGACTTTC. Its translation is CASSPETGSSGANVLTF.

The chain employs TRBV27 and TRBJ2-7, with a possible D match to TRBD1 (7 bases). Germline CDR1 is MNHEY and CDR2 is SMNVEV (reference sequence). The CDR3 is 16 amino acids. Deletions cut 5 bases from V and 3 bases from J, with 20 bases between. CDR3 sequence: CASSPQGGAGLYEQYF. As DNA, the CDR3 is TGTGCCAGCAGTCCGCAGGGGGGCGCGGGCCTCTACGAGCAGTACTTC.

The chain is built from TRBV28 and TRBJ2-7; TRBD1 is a possible D gene (5 bases). This CDR3 region has 13 residues. Trimming cost V 5 bases and J 5 bases, with 13 bases left between them. Germline CDR1 MDHEN, CDR2 SYDVKM. CDR3 DNA sequence: TGTGCCAGCAGTGGACATCGACCCAACGAGCAGTACTTC. The encoded protein is CASSGHRPNEQYF.

This clone has just a few counts. The chain has TRBV6-4 and TRBJ2-1, with 10 positions matching TRBD1. V lost 3 bases to trimming and J lost 4 bases; unmatched junction nucleotides: 3. Germline V gene sequence: CDR1 MRHNA, CDR2 SNTAGT. The CDR3 is 15 residues long. The CDR3 protein is CASSDEDRGYNEQFF. In DNA form, the CDR3 reads TGTGCCAGCAGTGATGAGGACAGGGGGTACAATGAGCAGTTCTTC.

The chain joins TRBV12-3 or TRBV12-4 to TRBJ2-2; D not resolved. V was pared by 5 bases and J by 6 bases, with 10 bases between. This CDR3 comprises 13 residues. CDR3 DNA sequence: TGTGCCAGCAGTCCCTCTAACGCCGGGGAGCTGTTTTTT. This codes for CASSPSNAGELFF.

The chain employs TRBV7-8 and TRBJ1-3, with unresolved D. CDR3 size: 14 residues. Germline V gives CDR1 SGHVS, CDR2 FQNEAQ. Trimming took off 7 bases at V and 2 bases at J, with 12 bases between the two ends. The CDR3 DNA follows: TGTGCCAGCAAATTCGCGGAAGCTGGAAACACCATATATTTT. Its protein product is CASKFAEAGNTIYF. Filled out from reference TRBV7-8 and TRBJ1-3, the complete variable domain reads GAGVSQSPRYKVAKRGQDVALRCDPISGHVSLFWYQQALGQGPEFLTYFQNEAQLDKSGLPSDRFFAERPEGSVSTLKIQRTQQEDSAVYLCASKFAEAGNTIYFGEGSWLTVV.

The rearrangement uses TRBV30 and TRBJ2-7; 12 bases match TRBD2. V dropped 1 base and J dropped 5; count of bases not matched to a gene: 9. Germline V gene data show CDR1 as GTSNPN and CDR2 as SVGIG (reference sequence). The CDR3 is made up of 16 amino acids. CDR3 sequence reads: CAWSASGGALGDEQYF. The CDR3 coding sequence is TGTGCCTGGAGTGCTAGCGGGGGGGCCCTCGGGGACGAGCAGTACTTC.

In regard to this clone: Other DNA sequences within the sample encode an identical CDR3. The V and J genes are TRBV6-2 or TRBV6-3 and TRBJ2-1; D might be TRBD2 (6 bases). Germline V lookup: CDR1 MNHEY, CDR2 SVGEGT. V was shortened by 2 bases and J by 0 bases, with 8 bases between the two germline ends. The CDR3 extends over 15 amino acids. The CDR3 protein is CASSYGGSSYNEQFF. The DNA for the CDR3 is TGTGCCAGCAGTTACGGGGGGAGCTCCTACAATGAGCAGTTCTTC.

The rearrangement joins TRBV5-1 to TRBJ2-2; 8 positions agree with TRBD1. This CDR3 has 15 residues. Unmatched junction bases numbered 4, after V lost 5 bases and J lost 1 base. Germline V gene data show CDR1 as SGHRS and CDR2 as YFSETQ. This CDR3 reads CASRPGTGNTGELFF. The CDR3 nucleotides are TGCGCCAGCAGGCCCGGGACAGGGAACACCGGGGAGCTGTTTTTT.

V gene TRBV9 combines with J gene TRBJ2-7; perhaps TRBD1 as D (6 bases). V was shortened by 4 bases and J by 2 bases, with 13 bases between the two germline ends. Germline V CDR1 and CDR2: SGDLS, YYNGEE. The CDR3 totals 14 residues. This CDR3 reads CASSPRQATYEQYF. CDR3 nucleotide sequence: TGTGCCAGCAGCCCCCGACAGGCCACCTACGAGCAGTACTTC.

Only one count was recorded for this clone. The chain links TRBV9 to TRBJ2-2, with 7 bases identical to TRBD2. Germline CDR1 reads SGDLS; CDR2 reads YYNGEE. The CDR3 extends over 16 amino acids. V shed 4 bases and J 0 bases; nucleotides not matched to a gene: 6. The CDR3: CASSLSGTPNTGELFF. The CDR3 bases are TGTGCCAGCAGCTTAAGCGGGACTCCGAACACCGGGGAGCTGTTTTTT.

A few counts support this clone. The chain employs TRBV7-9 and TRBJ2-7; 14 bases are a match to TRBD2. Germline V gene sequence: CDR1 SEHNR, CDR2 FQNEAQ (reference sequence). Unmatched junction bases numbered 12, after V lost 3 bases and J lost 5 bases. The CDR3 sequence is 18 residues long. The CDR3 DNA reads as TGTGCCAGCAGCTTGGGCCCCGGACTAGCGGGAGGCGACCACGAGCAGTACTTC. It codes for CASSLGPGLAGGDHEQYF.

The chain joins TRBV11-2 to TRBJ2-5; TRBD1 agrees at 7 bases. The germline V gene encodes CDR1 SGHAT and CDR2 FQNNGV. The V segment lost 2 bases and the J segment 5 bases; nucleotides outside the gene matches: 5. The CDR3 runs 14 residues. The CDR3, as DNA: TGTGCCAGCAGCTTAACGTTGACAGGGGAGACCCAGTACTTC. It is translated as CASSLTLTGETQYF.

The chain carries TRBV5-6 and TRBJ1-5; 11 bases are a match to TRBD1. CDR1 is SGHDT, CDR2 YYEEEE, per germline. This CDR3 region has 16 residues. V shed 1 base, J shed 5 bases, and the junction held 5 bases outside the gene matches. The CDR3 sequence: CASSLYMGQGDQPQHF. The CDR3 DNA follows: TGTGCCAGCAGCTTGTATATGGGACAGGGGGATCAGCCCCAGCATTTT.

V gene TRBV9 combines with J gene TRBJ1-2, with a weak D call TRBD1 (5 bases). Germline V gives CDR1 SGDLS, CDR2 YYNGEE. This CDR3 spans 14 amino acids. V lost 0 bases, J lost 8 bases, and 14 bases lay in between. This CDR3 is CASSVDTGSGGYTF. DNA for the CDR3: TGTGCCAGCAGCGTAGATACAGGCAGTGGCGGCTACACCTTC.

The chain couples TRBV29-1 to TRBJ1-2, with 7 bases lining up with TRBD1. Germline-derived CDR1 and CDR2 are SQVTM and ANQGSEA. The CDR3 runs to 12 residues. The V and J ends lost 5 bases and 2 bases, in that order; junction bases with no gene match: 2. The CDR3 protein is CSVTQGNYGYTF. The CDR3 bases are TGCAGCGTTACACAGGGGAACTATGGCTACACCTTC.

This clone was recorded a few times. The V call is TRBV4-1, the J call TRBJ1-4; no clear D. The CDR3 has 16 amino acids. The germline V and J ends were trimmed by 0 bases and 7 bases, with 15 bases remaining between them. CDR1 and CDR2 from the germline V gene are MGHRA and YSYEKL. CDR3 DNA sequence: TGCGCCAGCAGCCAAGACCGCGACACCCAGAGTGAAAAACTGTTTTTT. It is translated as CASSQDRDTQSEKLFF.